This section outlines one TCR beta chain sequence together with its context. This sample was included in a study of OX40 agonist ivuxolimab in advanced cancers. About the study: Participants, approximately 80% male, averaged roughly 60 years of age, ranging from about 23 to 90.

There are 13 residues in the CDR3. Trimming took off 1 base at V and 5 bases at J, with 8 bases between the two ends. Germline loops: CDR1 SGHAT, CDR2 FQNNGV. Patients were ruled out by autoimmune disease history or systemic immunosuppression. The table came from immunoSEQ multiplex PCR; TCRdb's copy has only in-frame clones and leaves some out. The sample includes roughly 70,000 clones, 82% seen only once; the top ten take approximately 0.4%. The sequencing here drew on CD4+ or CD8+ T cells sorted from blood, taken in a trial of the OX40 agonist ivuxolimab. The rearrangement links TRBV11-2 to TRBJ1-2; D remains ambiguous. This clonotype was sampled from an adult with an advanced solid tumor such as melanoma, head and neck, liver or kidney cancer. The CDR3 region has the DNA TGTGCCAGCAGCTTAGTTACAGCGTATGGCTACACCTTC. Protein: CASSLVTAYGYTF.